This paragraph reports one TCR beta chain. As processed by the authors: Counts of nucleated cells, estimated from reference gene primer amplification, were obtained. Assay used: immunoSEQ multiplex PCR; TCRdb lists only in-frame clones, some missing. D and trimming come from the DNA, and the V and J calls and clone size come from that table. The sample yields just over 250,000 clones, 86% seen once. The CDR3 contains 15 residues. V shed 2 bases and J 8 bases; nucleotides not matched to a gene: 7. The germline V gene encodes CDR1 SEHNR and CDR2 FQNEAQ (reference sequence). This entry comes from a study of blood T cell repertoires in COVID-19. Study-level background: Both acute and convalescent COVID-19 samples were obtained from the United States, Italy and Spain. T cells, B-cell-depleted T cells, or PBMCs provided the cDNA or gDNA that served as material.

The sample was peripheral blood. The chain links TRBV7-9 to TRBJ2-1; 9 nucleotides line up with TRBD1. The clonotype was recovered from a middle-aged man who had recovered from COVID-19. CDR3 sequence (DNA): TGTGCCAGCAGCTTAACTTATGGGGACAGGGATGAGCAGTTCTTC. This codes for CASSLTYGDRDEQFF. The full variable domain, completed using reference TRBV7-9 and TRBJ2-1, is DTGVSQNPRHKITKRGQNVTFRCDPISEHNRLYWYRQTLGQGPEFLTYFQNEAQLEKSRLLSDRFSAERPKGSFSTLEIQRTEQGDSAMYLCASSLTYGDRDEQFFGPGTRLTVL.